Presented here are 12 T cell receptor beta chains from one specimen sequenced in a study of T cell responses to AZD1222 COVID-19 vaccine. Data came from immunoSEQ multiplex PCR; TCRdb stores just in-frame clones and leaves some out. The data contain 70,000 to 95,000 clones, approximately 88% of them singletons. Sequencing used peripheral blood, obtained on day 0 of MenACWY control vaccination. The source of these receptors is an adult in good health.

This clone has more than one count but fewer than ten. The CDR3 spells CASSLSQSRPYGYTF. The CDR3 DNA is TGTGCCAGCAGCTTATCTCAAAGTAGGCCCTATGGCTACACCTTC. The rearrangement links TRBV7-9 to TRBJ1-2; D is undetermined. The CDR3 runs to 15 residues. V gave up 2 bases and J gave up 4 bases, with 14 bases separating them. Germline CDR1 reads SEHNR; CDR2 reads FQNEAQ (reference sequence).

The chain carries TRBV30 and TRBJ1-6; weak D call: TRBD1 (5 bases). Looked up from germline, CDR1 is GTSNPN and CDR2 is SVGIG (reference sequence). CDR3 length equals 18 residues. The V end lost 0 bases, the J end lost 7 bases, and 22 bases lay between the germline ends. CDR3 coding DNA: TGTGCCTGGAGTGTACCCCTATCAGGGCCGAAGAGGAATTCACCCCTCCACTTT. Its translation is CAWSVPLSGPKRNSPLHF.

The chain carries TRBV19 and TRBJ1-1; TRBD1 matches at 7 bases. The CDR3 totals 14 residues. The J segment lost 1 base and the V segment lost 4 bases, leaving 3 bases of the junction unmatched. From germline, CDR1 is LNHDA and CDR2 SQIVND (reference sequence). CDR3 protein: CASSRDRSNTEAFF. CDR3 in DNA: TGTGCCAGTAGTAGGGACAGATCGAACACTGAAGCTTTCTTT.

This clone was seen a single time. The chain links TRBV6-2 or TRBV6-3 to TRBJ1-1; D unclear. V was clipped by 2 bases and J by 2 bases, with 6 bases between them. CDR1 and CDR2 from the germline V gene are MNHEY and SVGEGT. The length of the CDR3 is 13 residues. This CDR3 is CASSYEANTEAFF. CDR3 nucleotides: TGTGCCAGCAGTTACGAGGCTAACACTGAAGCTTTCTTT.

The V gene is TRBV5-4, the J gene TRBJ2-7, with 12 positions matching TRBD2. The J segment lost 4 bases and the V segment lost 4 bases, leaving 3 bases of the junction unmatched. The germline gives CDR1 SGHNT, CDR2 YYREEE (reference sequence). There are 14 residues in the CDR3. The DNA for the CDR3 is TGTGCCAGCAGCCCCGGGACTAGCGGGTACGAGCAGTACTTC. Its protein product is CASSPGTSGYEQYF.

The gene calls are TRBV20-1 and TRBJ1-6; D not resolved. V was trimmed by 2 bases and J by 8 bases, leaving 4 bases between them. This CDR3 has 11 amino acids. In germline, CDR1 is DFQATT, CDR2 SNEGSKA (reference sequence). The chain's CDR3 is CSARSHSPLHF. The CDR3 coding sequence is TGCAGTGCTAGATCGCATTCACCCCTCCACTTT.

The genes are TRBV28 and TRBJ2-1; TRBD1 agrees at 12 bases. The germline gives CDR1 MDHEN, CDR2 SYDVKM. The CDR3 has 15 amino acids. J gave up 8 bases and V 4 bases, and 6 bases lay outside the gene matches. CDR3: CASSWPGQGAHEQFF. DNA for the CDR3: TGTGCCAGCAGTTGGCCGGGACAGGGGGCCCATGAGCAGTTCTTC.

The chain combines TRBV6-5 with TRBJ2-7, with D perhaps TRBD2 (5 bases). This CDR3 comprises 14 residues. CDR1 and CDR2 from the germline V gene are MNHEY and SVGAGI. The V gene lost 5 bases and the J gene lost 0 bases, with 11 bases spanning the gap. The CDR3 region is CASSLQEVSYEQYF. DNA of the CDR3: TGTGCCAGCAGTCTTCAGGAGGTCTCCTACGAGCAGTACTTC.

This clone was seen a single time. The rearrangement links TRBV4-3 to TRBJ1-3; D may be TRBD1 (6 bases). The V and J ends lost 0 bases and 4 bases respectively, with 13 bases between them. The germline V gene encodes CDR1 LGHNA and CDR2 YSLEER. The CDR3 is 16 amino acids. In DNA form, the CDR3 reads TGCGCCAGCAGCCAAGATGGGGGGACAAGCGGAAACACCATATATTTT. Its translation is CASSQDGGTSGNTIYF.

On this clone itself: This sample includes further DNA sequences coding for the same CDR3. The chain is built from TRBV19 and TRBJ2-3; D may correspond to TRBD1 or TRBD2 (5 bases each). Germline loops: CDR1 LNHDA, CDR2 SQIVND (reference sequence). Trimming took off 4 bases at V and 1 base at J, with 9 bases between the two ends. The CDR3 consists of 14 residues. The CDR3 loop reads CASSTGQGTDTQYF. CDR3 bases: TGTGCCAGTAGTACGGGGCAGGGCACAGATACGCAGTATTTT.

V gene TRBV16 combines with J gene TRBJ1-1; D is uncertain. Germline loops: CDR1 KGHSY, CDR2 FQNENV. V lost 4 bases to trimming and J lost 5 bases, with 8 bases between them. CDR3 length: 12 residues. The CDR3 region has the DNA TGTGCCAGCAGCCGAGGAGTAACTGAAGCTTTCTTT. The encoded protein is CASSRGVTEAFF.

This chain uses TRBV5-6 with TRBJ2-3; 11 nucleotides line up with TRBD1. V gave up 4 bases and J gave up 3 bases; unmatched junction bases: 7. The germline V gene encodes CDR1 SGHDT and CDR2 YYEEEE. This CDR3 comprises 16 residues. CDR3 bases: TGTGCCAGCAGCCCGGACAGGGGGCGGTTTACAGATACGCAGTATTTT. It encodes CASSPDRGRFTDTQYF.